This T cell receptor (beta chain) stems from a study of T cells in Graves' hyperthyroidism and ophthalmopathy. RNA transcripts provided the source from which TCR beta CDR3 regions were amplified. RT-PCR in the first round (using the HTBI primer set) targeted the TCR CDR3. TCRdb reprocessed the multiplex PCR reads via MiXCR and lists one record per CDR3 protein. The sample contains 95,000 to 110,000 distinct CDR3 sequences, over 45% of which appear only once. Trimming removed 7 bases from V and 11 bases from J; junction bases left unmatched: 11. Germline lookup yields CDR1 SGHVS and CDR2 FNYEAQ. This CDR3 region has 13 residues. It was considered stable Graves' hyperthyroidism when ophthalmopathy did not progress within 18 months. For the diagnoses, clinical symptoms, serum thyroxine and TRAb, thyroid ultrasound and orbital computed tomography were used. Out of less than 12 ml of fresh peripheral blood came the PBMCs.

This clonotype was observed once. The sequenced material came from blood. The receptor was derived from a man between 40 and 49 years old with Graves' hyperthyroidism. The gene calls are TRBV7-6 and TRBJ2-3; 8 bases line up with TRBD1. The CDR3 spells CASTNRGYNEQYF. CDR3 bases: TGTGCCAGCACCAACAGGGGGTACAATGAGCAGTATTTT.